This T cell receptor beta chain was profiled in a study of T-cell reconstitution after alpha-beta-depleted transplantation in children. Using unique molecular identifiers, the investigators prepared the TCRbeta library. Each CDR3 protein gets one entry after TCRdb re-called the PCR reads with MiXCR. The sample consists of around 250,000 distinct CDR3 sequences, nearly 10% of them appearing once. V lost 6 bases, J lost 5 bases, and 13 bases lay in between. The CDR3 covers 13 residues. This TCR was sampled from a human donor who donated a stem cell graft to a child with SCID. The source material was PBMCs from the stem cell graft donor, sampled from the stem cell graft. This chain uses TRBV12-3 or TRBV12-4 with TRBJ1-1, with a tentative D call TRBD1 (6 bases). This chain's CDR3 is CASSRTVRTEAFF. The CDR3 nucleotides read TGTGCCAGCAGCCGGACAGTACGGACTGAAGCTTTCTTT.